The 4 T cell receptor beta chains given below trace back to one sample, sequenced in a study of cytomegalovirus exposure and HLA in healthy donors (dated by TCRdb to 2016 to 2017). The receptor library was made with the immunoSEQ multiplex PCR assay. The multiplex PCR relied on a mix of 60 forward primers for TCR Vbeta segments and 13 reverse primers for TCR Jbeta segments. TCRdb stores this immuneACCESS table with in-frame sequences only. Part of the clones is absent; in the studies checked, under half of the shortfall reflects unresolved V genes, and no reason is known for the rest. Present in this sample are around 170,000 clones, 65% to 85% of which were seen just once. The ten largest clones capture under 1.5% of the sample. The sequenced sample consisted of PBMCs. The receptors here all came from a man aged 45 to 65 in good health and CMV-seropositive.

The chain couples TRBV27 to TRBJ2-1, with TRBD2 matching 7 bases. The V segment lost 2 bases and the J segment 9 bases; nucleotides outside the gene matches: 10. Germline CDR1 MNHEY, CDR2 SMNVEV (reference sequence). CDR3 size: 15 residues. The CDR3 bases are TGTGCCAGCAGTTTAGCTAGCGGTCTTAGACTTGAGCAGTTCTTC. It is translated as CASSLASGLRLEQFF.

This clone was seen only a few times. The J gene is TRBJ2-7, the V gene TRBV30; 12 bases are a match to TRBD1. Trimming removed 3 bases from V and 9 bases from J; junction bases left unmatched: 15. This CDR3 is built from 16 residues. Per the germline V gene, CDR1 is GTSNPN and CDR2 is SVGIG (reference sequence). CDR3 sequence reads: CAWRYSRDRGRLGQYF. CDR3 in DNA: TGTGCCTGGAGATACTCCCGGGACAGGGGGCGGCTGGGGCAGTACTTC.

This chain uses TRBV4-3 with TRBJ2-1; perhaps TRBD2 as D (6 bases). Trimming cost V 4 bases and J 8 bases, with 21 bases left between them. Germline V CDR1 and CDR2: LGHNA, YSLEER. The CDR3 covers 16 residues. The CDR3 region is CASSPHPDGGSYEQFF. The CDR3 coding sequence is TGCGCCAGCAGCCCCCACCCGGACGGGGGAAGTTATGAGCAGTTCTTC.

This chain connects TRBV5-1 to TRBJ1-4, with TRBD1 identical over 7 bases. With 5 bases clipped from V and 2 bases from J, the junction kept 6 bases outside the gene matches. The CDR3 totals 15 residues. Per the germline V gene, CDR1 is SGHRS and CDR2 is YFSETQ. The CDR3 is CASRGQTGTNEKLFF. The CDR3 nucleotides read TGCGCCAGCAGGGGTCAGACAGGGACTAATGAAAAACTGTTTTTT.